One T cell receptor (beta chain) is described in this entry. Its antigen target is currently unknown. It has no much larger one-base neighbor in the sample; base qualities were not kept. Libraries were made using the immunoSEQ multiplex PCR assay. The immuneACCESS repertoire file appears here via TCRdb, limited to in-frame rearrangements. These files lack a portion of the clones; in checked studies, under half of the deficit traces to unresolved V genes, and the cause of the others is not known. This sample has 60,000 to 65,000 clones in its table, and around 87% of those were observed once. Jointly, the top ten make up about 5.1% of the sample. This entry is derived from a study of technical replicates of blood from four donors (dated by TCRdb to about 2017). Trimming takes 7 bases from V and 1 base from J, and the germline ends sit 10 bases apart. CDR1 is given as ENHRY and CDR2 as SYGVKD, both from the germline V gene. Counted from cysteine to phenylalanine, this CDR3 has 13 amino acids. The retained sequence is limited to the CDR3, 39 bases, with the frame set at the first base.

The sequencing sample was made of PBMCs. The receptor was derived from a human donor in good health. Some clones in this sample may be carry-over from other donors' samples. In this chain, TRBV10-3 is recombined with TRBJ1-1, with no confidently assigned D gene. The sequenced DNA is TGTGCCATCAAGATCGGGTCGAACACTGAAGCTTTCTTT. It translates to CAIKIGSNTEAFF.